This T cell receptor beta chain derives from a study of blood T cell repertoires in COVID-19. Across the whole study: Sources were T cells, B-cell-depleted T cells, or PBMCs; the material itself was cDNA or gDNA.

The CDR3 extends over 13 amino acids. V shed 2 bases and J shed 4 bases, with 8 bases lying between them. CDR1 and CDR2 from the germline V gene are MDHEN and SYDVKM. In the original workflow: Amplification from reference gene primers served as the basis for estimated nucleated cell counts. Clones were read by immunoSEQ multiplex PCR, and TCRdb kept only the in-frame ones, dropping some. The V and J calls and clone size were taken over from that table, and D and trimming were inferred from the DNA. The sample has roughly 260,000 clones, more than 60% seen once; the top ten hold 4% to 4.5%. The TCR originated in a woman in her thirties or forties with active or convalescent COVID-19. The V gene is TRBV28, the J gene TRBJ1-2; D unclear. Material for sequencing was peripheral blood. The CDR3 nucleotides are TGTGCCAGCAGTTTAGGGAGCACCTATGGCTACACCTTC. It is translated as CASSLGSTYGYTF.